This T cell receptor (beta chain) was sequenced during a study of blood T cell repertoires in COVID-19. In the study overall: Samples of COVID-19 (acute and convalescent) were obtained from the United States, Italy and Spain.

The V gene's germline CDR1 is LNHDA and CDR2 SQIVND (reference sequence). Trimming removed 4 bases at V and 8 bases at J, with 20 bases between. The CDR3 is made up of 15 amino acids. Using immunoSEQ multiplex PCR, the repertoire was profiled, and TCRdb retains in-frame clones only, with some absent. The table shows about 150,000 clones, with approximately 82% occurring only once. The chain recombines TRBV19 with TRBJ1-2; D perhaps matches TRBD1 (5 bases). The TCR sequence derives from a man between 60 and 75 years old who had recovered from COVID-19. Sequenced: peripheral blood. CDR3 amino acids: CASSKLAGSGDGYTF. As DNA, the CDR3 is TGTGCCAGTAGTAAACTCGCAGGGAGCGGGGACGGCTACACCTTC.